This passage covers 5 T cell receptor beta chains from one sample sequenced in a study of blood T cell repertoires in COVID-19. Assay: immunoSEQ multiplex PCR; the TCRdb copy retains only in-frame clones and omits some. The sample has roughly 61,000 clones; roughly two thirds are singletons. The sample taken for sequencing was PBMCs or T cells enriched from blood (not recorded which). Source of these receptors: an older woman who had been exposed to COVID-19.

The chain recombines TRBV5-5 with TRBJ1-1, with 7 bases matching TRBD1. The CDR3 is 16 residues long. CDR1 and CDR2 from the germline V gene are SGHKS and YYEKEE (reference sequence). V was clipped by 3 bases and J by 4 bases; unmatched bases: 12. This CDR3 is CASSSMKGQALTEAFF. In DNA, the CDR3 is TGTGCCAGCAGCTCTATGAAAGGACAGGCGCTCACTGAAGCTTTCTTT.

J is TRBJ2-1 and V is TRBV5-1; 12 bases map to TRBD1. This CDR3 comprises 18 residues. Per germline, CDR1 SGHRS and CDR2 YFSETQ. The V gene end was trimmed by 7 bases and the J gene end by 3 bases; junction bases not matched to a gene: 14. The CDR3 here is CASYSGTGGFTFYNEQFF. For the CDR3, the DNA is TGCGCCAGCTACTCCGGGACAGGGGGCTTCACTTTCTACAATGAGCAGTTCTTC.

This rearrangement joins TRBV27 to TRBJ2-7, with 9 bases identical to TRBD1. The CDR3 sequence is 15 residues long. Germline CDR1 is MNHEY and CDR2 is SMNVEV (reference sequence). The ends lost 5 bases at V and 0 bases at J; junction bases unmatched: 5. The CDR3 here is CASSAYRGRSYEQYF. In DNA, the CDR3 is TGTGCCAGCAGTGCCTACAGGGGGCGCTCCTACGAGCAGTACTTC.

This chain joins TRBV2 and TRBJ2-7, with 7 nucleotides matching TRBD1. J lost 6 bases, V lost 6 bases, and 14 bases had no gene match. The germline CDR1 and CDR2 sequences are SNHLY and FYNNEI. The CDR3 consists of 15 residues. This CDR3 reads CASRDRTARGGEQYF. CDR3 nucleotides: TGTGCCAGCAGGGACAGGACTGCCCGGGGCGGCGAGCAGTACTTC. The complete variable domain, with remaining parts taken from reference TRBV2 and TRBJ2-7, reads EPEVTQTPSHQVTQMGQEVILRCVPISNHLYFYWYRQILGQKVEFLVSFYNNEISEKSEIFDDQFSVERPDGSNFTLKIRSTKLEDSAMYFCASRDRTARGGEQYFGPGTRLTVT.

The CDR3 is CASTVGGLGEKLFF. CDR3 DNA sequence: TGTGCCAGCACAGTAGGGGGTTTGGGCGAAAAACTGTTTTTT. The gene calls are TRBV28 and TRBJ1-4; a possible D gene is TRBD1 (6 bases). Germline assignment: CDR1 MDHEN and CDR2 SYDVKM. CDR3 length equals 14 residues. Trimming took 7 bases from V and 8 from J, leaving 17 bases between them.